The 7 T cell receptor beta chains presented below share a single source sample, sequenced in a study of beta chain features in type 1 diabetes (dated by TCRdb to 2016 to 2018). Receptors were amplified or captured by the immunoSEQ multiplex PCR assay. The High Capacity cDNA Reverse Transcription Kit was used to reverse transcribe all of the isolated RNA, meaning that expressed TCRB transcripts were what got sequenced. What TCRdb holds here is the immuneACCESS table cut down to in-frame rearrangements. Part of the clones is not present; checked against another copy, under half of the missing clones reflect an unresolved V gene, and the others are unexplained. A total of over 120,000 clones appear in this sample, about 10% of them only once. Under 1.5% of the sample is in the top ten clones. The sample consisted of naive CD4+ T cells from blood. The intended sense of this specimen's cell subset or site label: true naive CD4+ T cells. The receptors stem from a man between 18 and 29 years old in good health.

The rearrangement joins TRBV5-4 to TRBJ1-4, with D uncertain. This CDR3 contains 13 residues. V lost 6 bases to trimming and J lost 4 bases, with 10 bases between them. Germline CDR1 SGHNT, CDR2 YYREEE (reference sequence). CDR3 in amino acids: CASTSSSNEKLFF. CDR3 nucleotides: TGTGCCAGCACCTCGAGTAGTAATGAAAAACTGTTTTTT.

This clone was picked up a small number of times. The V gene is TRBV30, the J gene TRBJ1-4; the match to TRBD1 covers 9 bases. V lost 8 bases and J lost 7; bases outside the gene matches: 8. The CDR3 runs to 13 residues. From germline, CDR1 is GTSNPN and CDR2 SVGIG (reference sequence). The CDR3 spells CARQGVGGEKLFF. The CDR3 region has the DNA TGTGCCAGACAGGGGGTAGGGGGTGAAAAACTGTTTTTT.

The table lists this clone with a few counts. The J gene is TRBJ1-2, the V gene TRBV6-1; 7 positions match TRBD1. J lost 4 bases, V lost 3 bases, and 11 bases had no gene match. The CDR3 spans 16 residues. CDR1 is MNHNS and CDR2 is SASEGT in the germline V gene. The DNA of the CDR3 is TGTGCCAGCAGTGACGGACAGGAGTCCTTACTCTATGGCTACACCTTC. Its translation is CASSDGQESLLYGYTF.

The chain links TRBV11-1 to TRBJ2-7; 8 bases fit TRBD1. J was trimmed by 5 bases and V by 5 bases; bases with no gene match: 11. Germline CDR1 reads SGHAT; CDR2 reads FQDESV (reference sequence). This CDR3 region has 15 residues. Here the CDR3 DNA reads TGTGCCAGCAGCCCGTCGACAGGGGAGAAAAACGAGCAGTACTTC. Translating it yields CASSPSTGEKNEQYF.

In this sample, this clone turned up a few times. The chain employs TRBV27 and TRBJ2-5; a possible D gene is TRBD2 (7 bases). Between the trimmed V and J ends, which lost 0 bases and 5 bases, there was a span of 16 bases. This CDR3 has 16 residues. Germline V gene data show CDR1 as MNHEY and CDR2 as SMNVEV (reference sequence). The chain's CDR3 is CASSLSFPGGLETQYF. The CDR3 DNA reads TGTGCCAGCAGTTTATCGTTTCCGGGGGGCCTGGAGACCCAGTACTTC.

In its sample, this clone was seen a few times. This chain joins TRBV11-2 and TRBJ2-3; a weak D match, TRBD2 (5 bases). The CDR3 is 14 amino acids. Trimming took off 5 bases at V and 0 bases at J, with 9 bases between the two ends. Germline values: CDR1 SGHAT, CDR2 FQNNGV. CDR3 sequence reads: CASSREPSTDTQYF. The CDR3 nucleotides read TGTGCCAGCAGCCGGGAACCTAGCACAGATACGCAGTATTTT.

The table lists this clone with a few counts. The V gene is TRBV18, the J gene TRBJ2-1; 7 nucleotides agree with TRBD2. Germline assignment: CDR1 KGHSH and CDR2 LQKENI. The CDR3 is 15 residues long. V trimming: 0 bases; J trimming: 7 bases; junction bases outside the gene matches: 6. The CDR3 DNA is TGTGCCAGCTCACCACCGGGGGGGTTAAGGAATGAGCAGTTCTTC. Translation: CASSPPGGLRNEQFF.